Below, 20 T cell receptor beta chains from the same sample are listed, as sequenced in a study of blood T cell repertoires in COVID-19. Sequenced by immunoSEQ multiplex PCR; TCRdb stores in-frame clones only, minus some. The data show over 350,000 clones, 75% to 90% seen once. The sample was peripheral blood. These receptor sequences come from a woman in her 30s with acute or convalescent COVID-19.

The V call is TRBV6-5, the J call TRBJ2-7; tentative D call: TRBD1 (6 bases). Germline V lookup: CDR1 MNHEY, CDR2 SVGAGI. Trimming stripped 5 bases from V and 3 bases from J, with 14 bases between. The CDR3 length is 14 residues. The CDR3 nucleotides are TGTGCCAGCAGTCCCGGCGGCAGGGGCTACGAGCAGTACTTC. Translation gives CASSPGGRGYEQYF.

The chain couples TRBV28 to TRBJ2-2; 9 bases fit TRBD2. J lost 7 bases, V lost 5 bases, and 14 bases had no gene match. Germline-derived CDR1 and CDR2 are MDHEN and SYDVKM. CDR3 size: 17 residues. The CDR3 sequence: CASSNLAGTTSHGELFF. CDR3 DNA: TGTGCCAGCAGTAATCTAGCGGGGACAACTTCCCACGGGGAGCTGTTTTTT.

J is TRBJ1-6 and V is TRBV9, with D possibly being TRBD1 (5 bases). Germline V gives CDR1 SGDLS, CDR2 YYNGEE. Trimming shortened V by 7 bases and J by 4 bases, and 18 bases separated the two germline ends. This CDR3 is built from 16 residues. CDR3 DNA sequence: TGTGCCAGCGTGGGGCTGAGAGCTTTTTATAATTCACCCCTCCACTTT. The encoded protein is CASVGLRAFYNSPLHF. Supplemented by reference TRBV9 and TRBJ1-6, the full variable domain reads DSGVTQTPKHLITATGQRVTLRCSPRSGDLSVYWYQQSLDQGLQFLIQYYNGEERAKGNILERFSAQQFPDLHSELNLSSLELGDSALYFCASVGLRAFYNSPLHFGNGTRLTVT.

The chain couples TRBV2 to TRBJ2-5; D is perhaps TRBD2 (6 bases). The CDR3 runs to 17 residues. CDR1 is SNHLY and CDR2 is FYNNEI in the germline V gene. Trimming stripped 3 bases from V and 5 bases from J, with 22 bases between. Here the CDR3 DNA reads TGTGCCAGCAGTGATGTCTCTGGATTGGGGGGACGGGAGACCCAGTACTTC. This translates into CASSDVSGLGGRETQYF. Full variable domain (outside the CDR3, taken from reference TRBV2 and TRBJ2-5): EPEVTQTPSHQVTQMGQEVILRCVPISNHLYFYWYRQILGQKVEFLVSFYNNEISEKSEIFDDQFSVERPDGSNFTLKIRSTKLEDSAMYFCASSDVSGLGGRETQYFGPGTRLLVL.

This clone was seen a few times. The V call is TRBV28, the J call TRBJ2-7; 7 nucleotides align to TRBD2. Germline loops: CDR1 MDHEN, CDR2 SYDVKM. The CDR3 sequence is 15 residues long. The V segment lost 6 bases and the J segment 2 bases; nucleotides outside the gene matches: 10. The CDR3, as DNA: TGTGCCAGCAGGTCTCCCGGGGGGAGGACCTACGAGCAGTACTTC. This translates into CASRSPGGRTYEQYF.

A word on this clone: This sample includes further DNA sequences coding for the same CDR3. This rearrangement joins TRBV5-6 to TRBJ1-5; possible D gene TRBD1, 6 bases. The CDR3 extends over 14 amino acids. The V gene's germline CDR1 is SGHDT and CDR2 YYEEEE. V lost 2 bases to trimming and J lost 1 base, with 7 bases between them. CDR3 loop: CASSLGGSNQPQHF. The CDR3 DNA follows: TGTGCCAGCAGCTTAGGGGGAAGCAATCAGCCCCAGCATTTT.

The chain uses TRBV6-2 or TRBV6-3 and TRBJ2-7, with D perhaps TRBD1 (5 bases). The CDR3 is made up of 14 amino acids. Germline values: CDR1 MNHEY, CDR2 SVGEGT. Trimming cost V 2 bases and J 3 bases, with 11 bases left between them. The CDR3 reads CASSYQGGDYEQYF. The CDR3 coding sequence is TGTGCCAGCAGTTACCAGGGTGGGGACTACGAGCAGTACTTC.

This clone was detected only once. In DNA, the CDR3 is TGTGCCACTACCCGACAGGAGTGGAACACTGAAGCTTTCTTT. Protein product: CATTRQEWNTEAFF. J is TRBJ1-1 and V is TRBV6-5; TRBD1 might be the D (6 bases). V was trimmed by 10 bases and J by 1 base, leaving 16 bases between them. Germline CDR1 MNHEY, CDR2 SVGAGI. CDR3 length: 14 amino acids.

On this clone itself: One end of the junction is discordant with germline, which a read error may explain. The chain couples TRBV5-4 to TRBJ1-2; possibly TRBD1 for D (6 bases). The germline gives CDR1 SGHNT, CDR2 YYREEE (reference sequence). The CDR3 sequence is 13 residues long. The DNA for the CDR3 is TGTGTCAGCAGCCTCAGGGGTAACTATGGCTACACCTTC. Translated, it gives CVSSLRGNYGYTF.

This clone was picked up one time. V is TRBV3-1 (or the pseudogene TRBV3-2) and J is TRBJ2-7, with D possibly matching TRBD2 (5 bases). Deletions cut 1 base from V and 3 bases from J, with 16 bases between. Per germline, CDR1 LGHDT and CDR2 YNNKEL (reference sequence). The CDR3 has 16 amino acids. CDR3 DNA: TGTGCCAGCAGCCAAGGGCTTGGCGACTACGTCTACGAGCAGTACTTC. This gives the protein CASSQGLGDYVYEQYF.

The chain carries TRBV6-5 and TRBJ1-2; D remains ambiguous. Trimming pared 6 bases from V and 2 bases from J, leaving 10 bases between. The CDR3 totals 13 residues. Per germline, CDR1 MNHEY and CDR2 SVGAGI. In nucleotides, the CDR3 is TGTGCCAGCAGGACGCTAGGCAACTATGGCTACACCTTC. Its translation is CASRTLGNYGYTF.

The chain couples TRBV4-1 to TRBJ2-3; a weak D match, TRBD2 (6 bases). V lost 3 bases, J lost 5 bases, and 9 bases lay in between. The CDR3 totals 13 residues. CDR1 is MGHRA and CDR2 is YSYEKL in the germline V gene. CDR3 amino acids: CASSHGGEDTQYF. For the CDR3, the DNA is TGCGCCAGCAGCCACGGAGGGGAAGATACGCAGTATTTT.

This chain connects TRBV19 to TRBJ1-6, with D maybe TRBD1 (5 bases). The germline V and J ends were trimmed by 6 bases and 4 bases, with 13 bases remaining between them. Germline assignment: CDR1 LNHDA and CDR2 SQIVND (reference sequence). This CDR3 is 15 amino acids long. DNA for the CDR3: TGTGCCAGTAGCCCGGGGGATTCTTATAATTCACCCCTCCACTTT. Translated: CASSPGDSYNSPLHF.

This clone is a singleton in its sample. The CDR3 DNA reads as TGTGCCATCAGTGGACCGGGACAGGGTCTCTACGAGCAGTACTTC. Its protein product is CAISGPGQGLYEQYF. The chain couples TRBV10-3 to TRBJ2-7, with 9 bases matching TRBD1. The CDR3 is 15 amino acids. The V segment lost 4 bases and the J segment 3 bases; nucleotides outside the gene matches: 7. Per germline, CDR1 ENHRY and CDR2 SYGVKD.

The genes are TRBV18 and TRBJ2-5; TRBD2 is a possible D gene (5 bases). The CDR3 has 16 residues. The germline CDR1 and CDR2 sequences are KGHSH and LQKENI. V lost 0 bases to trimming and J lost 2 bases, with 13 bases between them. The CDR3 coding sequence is TGTGCCAGCTCACCACCTACTAGTGTGGGTCAAGAGACCCAGTACTTC. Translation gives CASSPPTSVGQETQYF.

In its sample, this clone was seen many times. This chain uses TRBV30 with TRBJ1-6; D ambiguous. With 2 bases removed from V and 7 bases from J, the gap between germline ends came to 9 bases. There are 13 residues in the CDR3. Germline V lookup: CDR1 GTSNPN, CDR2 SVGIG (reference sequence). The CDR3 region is CAWSPPGNSPLHF. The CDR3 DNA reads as TGTGCCTGGAGTCCTCCCGGGAATTCACCCCTCCACTTT.

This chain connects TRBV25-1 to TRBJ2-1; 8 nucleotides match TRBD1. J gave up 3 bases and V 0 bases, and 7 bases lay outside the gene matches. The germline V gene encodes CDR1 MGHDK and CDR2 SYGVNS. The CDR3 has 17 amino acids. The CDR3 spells CASSEYFAGQDYNEQFF. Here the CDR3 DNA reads TGTGCCAGCAGTGAATACTTCGCGGGACAGGACTACAATGAGCAGTTCTTC.

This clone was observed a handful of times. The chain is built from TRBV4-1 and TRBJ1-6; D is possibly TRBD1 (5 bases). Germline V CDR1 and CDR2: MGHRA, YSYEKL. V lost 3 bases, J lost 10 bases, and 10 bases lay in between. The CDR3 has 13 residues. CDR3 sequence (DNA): TGCGCCAGCAGCCACCCGGGGGAATCACCCCTCCACTTT. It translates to CASSHPGESPLHF.

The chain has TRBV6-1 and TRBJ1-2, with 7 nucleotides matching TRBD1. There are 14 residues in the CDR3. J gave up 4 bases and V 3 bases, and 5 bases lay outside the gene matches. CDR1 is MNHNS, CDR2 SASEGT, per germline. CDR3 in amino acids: CASSEGQTSYGYTF. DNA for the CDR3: TGTGCCAGCAGTGAGGGACAGACAAGCTATGGCTACACCTTC.

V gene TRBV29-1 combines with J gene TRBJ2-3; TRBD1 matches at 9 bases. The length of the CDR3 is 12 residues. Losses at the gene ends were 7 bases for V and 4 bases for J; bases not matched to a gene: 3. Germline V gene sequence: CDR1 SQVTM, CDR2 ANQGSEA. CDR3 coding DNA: TGCAGCGCGGGACAGGGATCAGATACGCAGTATTTT. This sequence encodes CSAGQGSDTQYF.